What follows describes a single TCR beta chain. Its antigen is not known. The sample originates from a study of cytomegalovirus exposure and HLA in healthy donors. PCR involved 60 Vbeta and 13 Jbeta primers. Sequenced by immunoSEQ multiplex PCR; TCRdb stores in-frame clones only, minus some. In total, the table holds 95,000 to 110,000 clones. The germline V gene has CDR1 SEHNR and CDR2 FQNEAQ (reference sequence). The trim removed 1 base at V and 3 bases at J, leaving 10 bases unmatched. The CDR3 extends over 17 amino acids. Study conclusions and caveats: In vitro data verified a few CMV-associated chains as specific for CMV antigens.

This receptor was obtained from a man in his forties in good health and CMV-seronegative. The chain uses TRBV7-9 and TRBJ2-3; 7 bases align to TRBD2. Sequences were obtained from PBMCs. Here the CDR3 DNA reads TGTGCCAGCAGCTTAGTCGGTGGCGGGAGCGGGACAGATACGCAGTATTTT. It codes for CASSLVGGGSGTDTQYF. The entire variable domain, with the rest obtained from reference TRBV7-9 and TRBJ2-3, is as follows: DTGVSQNPRHKITKRGQNVTFRCDPISEHNRLYWYRQTLGQGPEFLTYFQNEAQLEKSRLLSDRFSAERPKGSFSTLEIQRTEQGDSAMYLCASSLVGGGSGTDTQYFGPGTRLTVL.